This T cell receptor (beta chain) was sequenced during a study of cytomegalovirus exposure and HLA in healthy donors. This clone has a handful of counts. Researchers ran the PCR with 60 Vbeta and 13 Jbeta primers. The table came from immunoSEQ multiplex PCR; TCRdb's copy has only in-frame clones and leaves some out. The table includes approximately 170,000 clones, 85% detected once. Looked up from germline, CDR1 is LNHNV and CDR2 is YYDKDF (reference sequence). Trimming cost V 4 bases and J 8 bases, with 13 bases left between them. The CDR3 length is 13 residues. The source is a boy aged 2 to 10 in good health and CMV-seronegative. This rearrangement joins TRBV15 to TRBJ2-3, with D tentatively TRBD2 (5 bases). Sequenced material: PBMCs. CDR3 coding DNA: TGTGCCACCAGCACCACTTTCGGGGTTACGCAGTATTTT. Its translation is CATSTTFGVTQYF.